This T cell receptor (beta chain) was captured by sequencing in a study of T-cell memory formation after mild COVID-19. Study as a whole: Most TCR clusters belonged to a single donor.

Trimming removed 6 bases at V and 7 bases at J, with 21 bases between. CDR1 is MNHNY, CDR2 SVGAGI, per germline (reference sequence). This CDR3 has 15 amino acids. 5'RACE, which relied on constant-segment primers, yielded TCR alpha and TCR beta cDNA libraries carrying sample barcodes and UMIs. A single record per CDR3 protein comes from TCRdb applying MiXCR to the 5' RACE reads. The sample includes 70,000 to 100,000 distinct CDR3 sequences, around 16% of them seen just once. Study-wide points: Day 15 to 85 contracting clones showed balanced CD4/CD8; later expanders leaned CD4+. Of the contracting clones, CD4+ ones lay mainly in CM and EM, and CD8+ ones in EMRA.

This clonotype was counted a few times. Its antigen is undetermined. Sequencing was done on a sample of PBMCs or a T cell subset sorted from them (not recorded which). This TCR derives from a young man who had mild COVID-19 (a few samples of this study predate the infection). Cell type and time point are not known. The chain carries TRBV6-6 and TRBJ1-2; possible D gene TRBD1, 5 bases. The CDR3 DNA sequence: TGTGCCAGCAGCCCAATACCAGGGTTTCATCGTGGCTACACCTTC. Amino acid sequence: CASSPIPGFHRGYTF.